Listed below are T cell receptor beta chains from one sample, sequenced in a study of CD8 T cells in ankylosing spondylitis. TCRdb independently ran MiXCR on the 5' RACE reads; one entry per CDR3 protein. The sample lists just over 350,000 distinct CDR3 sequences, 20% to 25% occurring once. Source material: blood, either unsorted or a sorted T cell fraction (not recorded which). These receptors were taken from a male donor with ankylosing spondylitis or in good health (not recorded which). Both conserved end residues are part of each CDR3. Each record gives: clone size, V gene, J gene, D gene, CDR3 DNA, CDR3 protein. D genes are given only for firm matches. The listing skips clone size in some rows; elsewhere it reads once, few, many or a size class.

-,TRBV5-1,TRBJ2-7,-,TGCGCCAGCTCTGCGGAACCGCGCCTCTCCTACGAGCAGTACTTC,CASSAEPRLSYEQYF
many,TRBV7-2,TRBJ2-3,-,TGTGCCAGCAGCTTAGCCGGACTAGGGGGAGATACGCAGTATTTT,CASSLAGLGGDTQYF
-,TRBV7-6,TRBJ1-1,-,TGTGCCAGCAGCTTAGGGTACAGGCCGAACACTGAAGCTTTCTTT,CASSLGYRPNTEAFF
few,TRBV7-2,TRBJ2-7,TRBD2,TGTGCCAGCAGCTGGGGAGGGCCCTCCTACGAGCAGTACTTC,CASSWGGPSYEQYF
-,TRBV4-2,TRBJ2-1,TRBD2,TGTGCCAGCAGCCGGGACCGGGGGGTCTCCTACAATGAGCAGTTCTTC,CASSRDRGVSYNEQFF
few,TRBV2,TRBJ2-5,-,TGTGCCAGCTACACTGGGGACCAAGAGACCCAGTACTTC,CASYTGDQETQYF
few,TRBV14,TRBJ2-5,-,TGTGCCAGCAGCCCAGGTGGCGGACTCCAAGAGACCCAGTACTTC,CASSPGGGLQETQYF
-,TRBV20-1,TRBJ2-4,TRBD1,TGCAGTGCTAGGAGGACAGGGGAAAACATTCAGTACTTC,CSARRTGENIQYF
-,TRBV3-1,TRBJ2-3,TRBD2,TGTGCCAGCAGCCTCCGATTGGCAGCGGGGGGTCAAGATACGCAGTATTTT,CASSLRLAAGGQDTQYF
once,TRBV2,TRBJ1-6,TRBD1,TGTGCCAGCAGTGCGGAACAGGGGAATTCACCCCTCCACTTT,CASSAEQGNSPLHF
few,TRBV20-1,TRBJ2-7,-,TGCAGTGCTAGGGAACAAACTACCTACGAGCAGTACTTC,CSAREQTTYEQYF
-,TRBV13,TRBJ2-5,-,TGTGCCAGCAGCCTCCAGGGTTACGAGACCCAGTACTTC,CASSLQGYETQYF
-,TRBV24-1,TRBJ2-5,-,TGTGCCACCAGTGACGTTCCAGGGGAGGCCGGAGGGACCCAGTACTTC,CATSDVPGEAGGTQYF
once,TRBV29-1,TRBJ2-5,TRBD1,TGCAGCGTCCGGACAGGGGAGTCGGAGACCCAGTACTTC,CSVRTGESETQYF
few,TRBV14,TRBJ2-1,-,TGTGCCAGCAGCCAAGGCCGCTCCGCAACAAACAATGAGCAGTTCTTC,CASSQGRSATNNEQFF
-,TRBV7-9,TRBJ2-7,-,TGTGCCAGCAGCTTAGGGAAGATGGTCTCCTACGAGCAGTACTTC,CASSLGKMVSYEQYF
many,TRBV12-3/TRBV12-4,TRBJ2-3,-,TGTGCCAGCAGTGTTACAGGAGGATCAGATACGCAGTATTTT,CASSVTGGSDTQYF
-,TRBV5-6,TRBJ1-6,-,TGTGCCAGCAGCTTGAGGGCCAGCACTTCACCCCTCCACTTT,CASSLRASTSPLHF
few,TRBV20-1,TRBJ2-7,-,TGCAGTGCTAGAGCGGGGGCCTCTTCTGAGCAGTACTTC,CSARAGASSEQYF
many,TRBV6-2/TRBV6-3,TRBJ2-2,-,TGTGCCAGCAGTCCTTTAGCGGATCCTACCGGGGAGCTGTTTTTT,CASSPLADPTGELFF
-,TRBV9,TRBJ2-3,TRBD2,TGTGCCAGCAGCGTTTACGTGGTTGCGGGGGGATTAGATACGCAGTATTTT,CASSVYVVAGGLDTQYF
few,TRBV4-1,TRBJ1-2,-,TGCGCCAGCAGCCCCGAAGTAGGCCACTATGGCTACACCTTC,CASSPEVGHYGYTF
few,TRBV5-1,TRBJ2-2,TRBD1,TGCGCCAGCAGCCTAGGGACAGTCGGGGAGCTGTTTTTT,CASSLGTVGELFF